The present entry profiles one T cell receptor beta chain with its context. Its specificity is not known. The sample originates from a study of cytomegalovirus exposure and HLA in healthy donors. The study ran its PCR with 60 Vbeta and 13 Jbeta primers. TCRdb's table, derived via immunoSEQ multiplex PCR, lists solely in-frame clones and lacks some. The sample carries fewer than 200,000 clones, about four fifths recorded once. Study-level points and caveats: In an earlier analysis, in roughly 600 donors, most V segments appeared productive either ~90% or ~30% of the time. With later analysis, a missense DCLRE1C variant became linked to TCR beta V- and J-gene trimming. The authors considered a cluster of highly shared sequence variants likely to be a sequencing artifact. The classifier reportedly diagnosed cytomegalovirus status with high sensitivity and specificity.

The CDR3 runs to 16 residues. V lost 6 bases to trimming and J lost 3 bases, with 18 bases between them. Germline values: CDR1 MDHEN, CDR2 SYDVKM. This rearrangement joins TRBV28 to TRBJ1-5; tentatively, D is TRBD1 (5 bases). Sequencing used PBMCs. This sequence originates from a male donor in good health and CMV-seropositive. The DNA of the CDR3 is TGTGCCAGCAGCAGTTTGACAGCCGCTATCAATCAGCCCCAGCATTTT. Its protein product is CASSSLTAAINQPQHF.